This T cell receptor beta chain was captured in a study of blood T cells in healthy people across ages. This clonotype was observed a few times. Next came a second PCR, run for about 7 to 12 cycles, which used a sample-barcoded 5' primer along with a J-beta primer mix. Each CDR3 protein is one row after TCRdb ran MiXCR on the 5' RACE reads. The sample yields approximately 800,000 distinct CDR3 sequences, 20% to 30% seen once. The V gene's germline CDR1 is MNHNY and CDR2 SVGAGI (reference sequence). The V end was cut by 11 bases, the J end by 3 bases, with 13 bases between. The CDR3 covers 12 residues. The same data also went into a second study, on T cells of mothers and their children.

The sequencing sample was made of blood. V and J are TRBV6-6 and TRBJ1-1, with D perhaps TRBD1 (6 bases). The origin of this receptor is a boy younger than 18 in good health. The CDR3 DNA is TGTGCCTCCGGACAGCCAGACACTGAAGCTTTCTTT. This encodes CASGQPDTEAFF.